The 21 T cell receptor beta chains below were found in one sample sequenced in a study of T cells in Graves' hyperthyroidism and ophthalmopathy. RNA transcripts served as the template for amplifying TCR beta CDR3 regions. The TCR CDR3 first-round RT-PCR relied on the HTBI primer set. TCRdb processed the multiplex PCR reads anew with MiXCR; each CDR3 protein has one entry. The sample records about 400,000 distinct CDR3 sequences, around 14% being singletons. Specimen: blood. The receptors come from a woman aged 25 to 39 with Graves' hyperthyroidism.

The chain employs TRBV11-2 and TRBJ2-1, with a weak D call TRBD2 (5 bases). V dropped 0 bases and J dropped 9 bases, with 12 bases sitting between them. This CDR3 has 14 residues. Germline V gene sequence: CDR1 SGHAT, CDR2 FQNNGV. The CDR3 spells CASSLEGSRLEQFF. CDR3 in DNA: TGTGCCAGCAGCTTAGAAGGGAGCAGGCTTGAGCAGTTCTTC.

CDR3: CASSDRFPGELFF. Written as DNA, the CDR3 is TGCGCCAGCAGCGACAGGTTCCCCGGGGAGCTGTTTTTT. V usage is TRBV5-1 and J usage is TRBJ2-2; the D gene is possibly TRBD1 (6 bases). This CDR3 is 13 amino acids long. Per the germline V gene, CDR1 is SGHRS and CDR2 is YFSETQ. Trimming removed 4 bases at V and 6 bases at J, with 10 bases between.

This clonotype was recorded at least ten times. CDR3 residues: CASSLQPTNYGYTF. CDR3 DNA sequence: TGCGCCAGCAGCTTGCAGCCTACTAACTATGGCTACACCTTC. The rearrangement links TRBV5-1 to TRBJ1-2; D unclear. Trimming removed 1 base from V and 0 bases from J, with 7 bases in between. This CDR3 is built from 14 residues. The germline CDR1 and CDR2 sequences are SGHRS and YFSETQ.

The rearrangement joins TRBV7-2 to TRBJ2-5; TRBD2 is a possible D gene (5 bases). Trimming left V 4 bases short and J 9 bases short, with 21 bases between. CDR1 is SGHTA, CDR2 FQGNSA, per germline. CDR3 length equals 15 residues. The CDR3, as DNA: TGTGCCAGCAGCTCCGAGTCATACCGGAGAGGGTCCCAGTACTTC. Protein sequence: CASSSESYRRGSQYF.

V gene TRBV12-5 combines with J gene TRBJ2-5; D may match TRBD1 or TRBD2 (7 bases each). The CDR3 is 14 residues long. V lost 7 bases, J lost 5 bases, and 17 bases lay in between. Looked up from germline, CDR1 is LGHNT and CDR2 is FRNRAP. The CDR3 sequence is CASAQGGGLETQYF. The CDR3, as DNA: TGTGCTAGTGCGCAGGGGGGAGGGTTGGAGACCCAGTACTTC.

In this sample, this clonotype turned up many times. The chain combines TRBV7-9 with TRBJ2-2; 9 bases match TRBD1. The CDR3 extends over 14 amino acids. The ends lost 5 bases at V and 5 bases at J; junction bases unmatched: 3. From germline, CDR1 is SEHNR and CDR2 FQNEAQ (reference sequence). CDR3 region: CASSPGTGTGELFF. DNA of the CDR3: TGTGCCAGCAGCCCCGGGACAGGGACCGGGGAGCTGTTTTTT.

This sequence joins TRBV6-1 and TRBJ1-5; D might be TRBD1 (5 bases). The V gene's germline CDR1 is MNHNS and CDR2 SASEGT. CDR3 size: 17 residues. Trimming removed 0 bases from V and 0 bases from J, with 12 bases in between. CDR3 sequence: CASSEAGTKYSNQPQHF. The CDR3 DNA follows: TGTGCCAGCAGTGAAGCCGGGACGAAGTATAGCAATCAGCCCCAGCATTTT.

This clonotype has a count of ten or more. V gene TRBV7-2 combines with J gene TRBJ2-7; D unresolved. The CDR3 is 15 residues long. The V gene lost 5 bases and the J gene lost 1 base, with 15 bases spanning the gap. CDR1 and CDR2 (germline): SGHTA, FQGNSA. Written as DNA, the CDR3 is TGTGCCAGCAGCCCCGACGCGGTTGGGTCCTACGAGCAGTACTTC. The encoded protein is CASSPDAVGSYEQYF.

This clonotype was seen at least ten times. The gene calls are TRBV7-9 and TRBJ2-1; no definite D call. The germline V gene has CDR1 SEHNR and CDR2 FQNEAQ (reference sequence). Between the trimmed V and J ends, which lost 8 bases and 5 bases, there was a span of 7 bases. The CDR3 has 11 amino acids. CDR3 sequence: CASALDNEQFF. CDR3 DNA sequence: TGTGCCAGCGCCCTGGACAATGAGCAGTTCTTC.

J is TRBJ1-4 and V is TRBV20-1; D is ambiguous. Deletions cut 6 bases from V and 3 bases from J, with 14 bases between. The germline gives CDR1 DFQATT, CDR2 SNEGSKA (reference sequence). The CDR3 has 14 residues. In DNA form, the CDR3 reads TGCAGTGCCACTCTGGGATTTTCTAATGAAAAACTGTTTTTT. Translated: CSATLGFSNEKLFF.

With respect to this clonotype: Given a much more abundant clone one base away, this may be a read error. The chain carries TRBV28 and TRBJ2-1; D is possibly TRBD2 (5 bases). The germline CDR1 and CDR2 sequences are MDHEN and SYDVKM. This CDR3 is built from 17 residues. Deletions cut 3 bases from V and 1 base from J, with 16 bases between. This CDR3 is CASSFLWERLSYNEQFF. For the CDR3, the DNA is TGTGCCAGCAGTTTTTTGTGGGAGCGCTTATCCTACAATGAGCAGTTCTTC.

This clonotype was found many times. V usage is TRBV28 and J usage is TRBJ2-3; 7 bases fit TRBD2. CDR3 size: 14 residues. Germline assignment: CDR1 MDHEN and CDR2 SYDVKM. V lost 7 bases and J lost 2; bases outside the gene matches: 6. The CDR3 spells CASMPSGYTDTQYF. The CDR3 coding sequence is TGTGCCAGCATGCCTAGCGGATACACAGATACGCAGTATTTT.

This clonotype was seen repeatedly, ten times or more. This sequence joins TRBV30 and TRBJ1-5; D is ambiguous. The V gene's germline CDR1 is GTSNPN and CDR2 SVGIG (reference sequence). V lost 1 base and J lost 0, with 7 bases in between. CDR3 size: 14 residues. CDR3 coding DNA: TGTGCCTGGAGTGAAGGTTTTAGCAATCAGCCCCAGCATTTT. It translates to CAWSEGFSNQPQHF.

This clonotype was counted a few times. The CDR3 loop reads CAIGTADGYGYTF. The CDR3 DNA is TGTGCCATCGGCACAGCCGATGGCTATGGCTACACCTTC. The V call is TRBV10-3, the J call TRBJ1-2; D uncertain. Trimming removed 8 bases at V and 4 bases at J, with 14 bases between. The CDR3 length is 13 residues. The germline gives CDR1 ENHRY, CDR2 SYGVKD.

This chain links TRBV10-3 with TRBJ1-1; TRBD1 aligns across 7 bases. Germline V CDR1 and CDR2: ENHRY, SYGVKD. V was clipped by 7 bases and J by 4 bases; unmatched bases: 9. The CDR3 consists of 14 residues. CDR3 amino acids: CAINRQGGRTEAFF. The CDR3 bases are TGTGCCATCAACAGACAGGGAGGTCGCACTGAAGCTTTCTTT.

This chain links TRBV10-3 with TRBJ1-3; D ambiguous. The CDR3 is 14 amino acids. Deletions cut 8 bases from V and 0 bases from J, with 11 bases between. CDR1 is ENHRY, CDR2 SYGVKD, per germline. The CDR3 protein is CAIDRSDSGNTIYF. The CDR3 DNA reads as TGTGCCATCGATAGGAGCGACTCTGGAAACACCATATATTTT.

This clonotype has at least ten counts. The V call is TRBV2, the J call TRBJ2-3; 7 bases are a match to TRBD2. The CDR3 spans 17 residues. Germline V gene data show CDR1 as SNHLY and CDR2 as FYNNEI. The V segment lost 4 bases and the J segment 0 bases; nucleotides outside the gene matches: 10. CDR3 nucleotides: TGTGCCAGCAGTGCGACTAGCCAACACTCTAGCACAGATACGCAGTATTTT. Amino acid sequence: CASSATSQHSSTDTQYF. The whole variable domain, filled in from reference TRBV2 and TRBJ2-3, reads EPEVTQTPSHQVTQMGQEVILRCVPISNHLYFYWYRQILGQKVEFLVSFYNNEISEKSEIFDDQFSVERPDGSNFTLKIRSTKLEDSAMYFCASSATSQHSSTDTQYFGPGTRLTVL.

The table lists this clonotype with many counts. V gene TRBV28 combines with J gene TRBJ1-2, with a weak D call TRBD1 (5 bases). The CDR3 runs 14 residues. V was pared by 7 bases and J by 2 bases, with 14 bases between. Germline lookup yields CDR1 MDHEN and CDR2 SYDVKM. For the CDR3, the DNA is TGTGCCAGCACCATCAGTGGGGGGAACTATGGCTACACCTTC. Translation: CASTISGGNYGYTF.

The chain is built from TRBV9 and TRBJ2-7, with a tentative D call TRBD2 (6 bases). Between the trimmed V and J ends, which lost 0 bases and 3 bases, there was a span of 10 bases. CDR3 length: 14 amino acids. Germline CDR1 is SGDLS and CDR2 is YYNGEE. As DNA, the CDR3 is TGTGCCAGCAGCGTAGGGGACTCCCTCTACGAGCAGTACTTC. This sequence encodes CASSVGDSLYEQYF.

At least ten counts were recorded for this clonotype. This CDR3 is CASSPRGFNQPQHF. As DNA, the CDR3 is TGTGCCAGCAGTCCCAGGGGTTTCAATCAGCCCCAGCATTTT. The chain uses TRBV28 and TRBJ1-5; D perhaps matches TRBD1 (6 bases). Germline loops: CDR1 MDHEN, CDR2 SYDVKM. There are 14 residues in the CDR3. V lost 5 bases and J 3 bases, leaving 11 bases between the germline ends.

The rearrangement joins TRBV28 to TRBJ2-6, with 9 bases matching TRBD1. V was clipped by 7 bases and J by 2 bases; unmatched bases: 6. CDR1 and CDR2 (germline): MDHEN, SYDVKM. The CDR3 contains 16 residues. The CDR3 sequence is CASKGTGGTGANVLTF. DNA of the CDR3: TGTGCCAGCAAGGGAACAGGGGGCACTGGGGCCAACGTCCTGACTTTC. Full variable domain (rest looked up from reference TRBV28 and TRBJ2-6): DVKVTQSSRYLVKRTGEKVFLECVQDMDHENMFWYRQDPGLGLRLIYFSYDVKMKEKGDIPEGYSVSREKKERFSLILESASTNQTSMYLCASKGTGGTGANVLTFGAGSRLTVL.